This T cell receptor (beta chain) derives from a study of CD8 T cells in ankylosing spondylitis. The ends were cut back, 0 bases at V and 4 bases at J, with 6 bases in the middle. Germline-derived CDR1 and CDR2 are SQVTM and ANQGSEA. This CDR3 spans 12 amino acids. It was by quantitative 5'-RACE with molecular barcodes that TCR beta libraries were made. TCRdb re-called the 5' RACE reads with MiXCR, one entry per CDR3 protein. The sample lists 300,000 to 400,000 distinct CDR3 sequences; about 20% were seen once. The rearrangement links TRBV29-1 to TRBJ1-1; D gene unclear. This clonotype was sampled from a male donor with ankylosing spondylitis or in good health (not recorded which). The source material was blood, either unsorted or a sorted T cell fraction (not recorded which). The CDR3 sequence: CSVEEAATEAFF. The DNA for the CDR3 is TGCAGCGTTGAAGAGGCAGCCACTGAAGCTTTCTTT.